This T cell receptor beta chain is drawn from a study of blood T cell repertoires in COVID-19. V gave up 2 bases and J gave up 0 bases, with 8 bases separating them. The CDR3 length is 15 residues. Germline V gene lookup returns CDR1 KGHSH and CDR2 LQKENI. Some clones are missing from TCRdb's copy, which holds only in-frame ones; the method was immunoSEQ multiplex PCR. This repertoire shows approximately 330,000 clones, more than 75% found once; its top ten account for under 4.5%. The J gene is TRBJ1-5, the V gene TRBV18; D gene uncertain. The receptor comes from a woman between 45 and 60 years old with active or convalescent COVID-19. The sequenced sample was peripheral blood. The DNA for the CDR3 is TGTGCCAGCTCACCATCCGGGTTTAGCAATCAGCCCCAGCATTTT. Its translation is CASSPSGFSNQPQHF.